This is a list of T cell receptor beta chains from one sample in a study of graft-versus-host responses after intestinal transplantation. The antigens for these receptors are not known. Only in-frame clones appear in the TCRdb table, and some are missing; sequencing was by immunoSEQ multiplex PCR. Counted here are approximately 77,000 clones, around 90% occurring once; the ten biggest clones make up roughly 0.31%. Sequencing used unstimulated CD4+ T cells sorted from spleen or lymph node cells, obtained before intestinal transplant. The receptors were sampled from a human donor who received an intestinal transplant. Each CDR3 is given with its conserved first and last residue. D genes are given only for firm matches. The size entry is marked missing in some rows and otherwise reads once, few, many or a size class.

v_call	clone_size	d_call	j_call	cdr3_aa	cdr3_nt
TRBV29-1	NA	NA	TRBJ2-1	CSVTRTDNEQFF	TGCAGCGTTACCCGGACAGACAATGAGCAGTTCTTC
TRBV28	NA	TRBD2	TRBJ2-7	CASSLLAEYEQYF	TGTGCCAGCAGTTTACTAGCGGAGTACGAGCAGTACTTC
TRBV5-6	NA	NA	TRBJ2-5	CASSSLGLGSQETQYF	TGTGCCAGCAGCTCCCTGGGATTGGGGAGCCAAGAGACCCAGTACTTC
TRBV15	NA	NA	TRBJ1-5	CATSNPRGRQPQHF	TGTGCCACCAGCAACCCAAGGGGCCGGCAGCCCCAGCATTTT
TRBV6-6	NA	TRBD1	TRBJ2-7	CASSYMGQGYEQYF	TGTGCCAGCAGTTACATGGGACAGGGGTACGAGCAGTACTTC
TRBV7-8	few	NA	TRBJ1-5	CASSLEGAGNQPQHF	TGTGCCAGCAGCTTAGAAGGGGCCGGCAATCAGCCCCAGCATTTT
TRBV30	NA	NA	TRBJ1-3	CAWGSLSGNTIYF	TGTGCCTGGGGCAGTCTCTCTGGAAACACCATATATTTT
TRBV27	NA	TRBD1	TRBJ1-1	CASSFGWQGAGEAFF	TGTGCCAGCAGTTTTGGATGGCAGGGGGCAGGTGAAGCTTTCTTT
TRBV4-1	NA	TRBD1	TRBJ2-2	CASSQGQGATGELFF	TGCGCCAGCAGCCAAGGCCAGGGGGCGACCGGGGAGCTGTTTTTT
TRBV18	once	NA	TRBJ1-2	CASSRDTAYGYTF	TGTGCCAGCTCACGCGACACGGCCTATGGCTACACCTTC
TRBV29-1	NA	TRBD1	TRBJ1-2	CSVPRQGGYTF	TGCAGCGTTCCTCGACAGGGCGGCTACACCTTC
TRBV9	NA	TRBD1	TRBJ1-2	CASSAIDRDYGYTF	TGTGCCAGCAGCGCGATAGACAGGGACTATGGCTACACCTTC
TRBV6-5	NA	NA	TRBJ1-2	CASPGGAGGYTF	TGTGCCAGCCCCGGAGGGGCCGGCGGCTACACCTTC
TRBV5-1	NA	NA	TRBJ2-1	CASSLAGGPSSYNEQFF	TGCGCCAGCAGCTTGGCCGGTGGGCCGAGCTCCTACAATGAGCAGTTCTTC
TRBV4-1	NA	TRBD2	TRBJ2-3	CASSRTSGGFTDTQYF	TGCGCCAGCAGCCGAACTAGCGGGGGGTTCACAGATACGCAGTATTTT
TRBV5-1	NA	TRBD1	TRBJ2-3	CASSLGGQGADTQYF	TGCGCCAGCAGCTTGGGGGGACAGGGTGCAGATACGCAGTATTTT
TRBV28	NA	NA	TRBJ1-5	CASSPNLGGARSNQPQHF	TGTGCCAGCAGTCCCAACCTGGGGGGGGCAAGGAGCAATCAGCCCCAGCATTTT
TRBV6-1	NA	TRBD1	TRBJ1-3	CASSVPGQGTGNTIYF	TGTGCCAGCAGTGTACCGGGACAGGGAACTGGAAACACCATATATTTT
TRBV7-9	NA	TRBD1	TRBJ2-7	CASSVGQPQYF	TGTGCCAGCAGCGTGGGACAGCCGCAGTACTTC
TRBV12-2	once	NA	TRBJ1-5	CASRLDRAFYSNQPQHF	TGTGCAAGTCGTCTCGACAGGGCGTTCTATAGCAATCAGCCCCAGCATTTT
TRBV29-1	NA	NA	TRBJ1-1	CSVVVGYTEAFF	TGCAGCGTTGTTGTCGGTTACACTGAAGCTTTCTTT
TRBV19	NA	NA	TRBJ2-5	CASSIGLRETQYF	TGTGCCAGTAGTATCGGCCTGCGGGAGACCCAGTACTTC
TRBV18	NA	NA	TRBJ2-7	CASSGARGGGEQYF	TGTGCCAGCTCCGGAGCCCGGGGAGGGGGCGAGCAGTACTTC
TRBV5-1	NA	NA	TRBJ2-5	CASSLGTKETQYF	TGCGCCAGCAGCTTGGGGACTAAAGAGACCCAGTACTTC
TRBV5-1	NA	NA	TRBJ2-7	CASSLGAQGINEQYF	TGCGCCAGCAGCCTGGGGGCCCAGGGGATCAACGAGCAGTACTTC
TRBV7-6	NA	NA	TRBJ2-7	CASSAGDEQYF	TGTGCCAGCAGCGCCGGGGACGAGCAGTACTTC
TRBV19	NA	TRBD1	TRBJ1-5	CASSLQGARGQPQHF	TGTGCCAGTAGTCTACAGGGGGCGCGGGGTCAGCCCCAGCATTTT
TRBV10-3	NA	NA	TRBJ2-7	CAISESGSGSYELYF	TGTGCCATCAGTGAGTCGGGGAGCGGCTCCTACGAGCTGTACTTC
TRBV28	few	TRBD1	TRBJ1-3	CASSPTGRGAIYF	TGTGCCAGCAGCCCGACAGGGCGGGGGGCCATATATTTT
TRBV5-4	NA	NA	TRBJ1-4	CASSSGRGLEGEKLFF	TGTGCCAGCAGTTCTGGGCGCGGGCTCGAAGGGGAAAAACTGTTTTTT
TRBV28	NA	NA	TRBJ2-1	CTASSLLGGGEQFF	TGTACAGCCAGCAGTTTATTAGGTGGAGGTGAGCAGTTCTTC
TRBV7-9	NA	NA	TRBJ2-1	CASSLGRYYNEQFF	TGTGCCAGCAGCTTAGGTCGGTACTACAATGAGCAGTTCTTC
TRBV5-1	few	TRBD2	TRBJ2-5	CASSLLAGEETQYF	TGCGCCAGCAGCTTACTAGCGGGAGAAGAGACCCAGTACTTC
TRBV4-1	few	NA	TRBJ1-3	CASSLLRGDTIYF	TGCGCCAGCAGCCTTCTCAGGGGAGACACCATATATTTT
TRBV6-1	NA	TRBD1	TRBJ2-4	CASSESPQGAAQINIQYF	TGTGCCAGCAGTGAATCTCCACAGGGGGCGGCCCAGATCAACATTCAGTACTTC
TRBV5-1	NA	NA	TRBJ1-6	CASSLAGRSPLHF	TGCGCCAGCAGCTTGGCAGGTAGATCACCCCTCCACTTT
TRBV28	once	NA	TRBJ2-1	CASSPPGLVYNEQFF	TGTGCCAGCAGTCCGCCGGGACTGGTCTACAATGAGCAGTTCTTC
TRBV5-1	NA	NA	TRBJ1-1	CASSLGDTLGTEAFF	TGCGCCAGCAGCTTGGGAGATACGCTCGGGACTGAAGCTTTCTTT
TRBV10-3	NA	NA	TRBJ1-3	CAIRQGSGNTIYF	TGTGCCATCAGACAGGGCTCTGGAAACACCATATATTTT
TRBV5-1	NA	NA	TRBJ2-2	CASTLVEAGTGELFF	TGCGCCAGCACTTTGGTGGAGGCGGGGACCGGGGAGCTGTTTTTT
TRBV28	NA	NA	TRBJ2-7	CASSLQGSDEQYF	TGTGCCAGCAGTTTACAGGGGAGCGACGAGCAGTACTTC
TRBV28	NA	TRBD2	TRBJ2-3	CASSSDPRGLAGADTQYF	TGTGCCAGCAGTTCCGACCCGCGTGGTCTAGCGGGGGCAGATACGCAGTATTTT
TRBV6-1	NA	NA	TRBJ2-7	CAVRQVAEQYF	TGTGCCGTACGACAGGTTGCCGAGCAGTACTTC
TRBV28	NA	NA	TRBJ1-2	CASSLSGVGGYTF	TGTGCCAGCAGCCTCTCCGGGGTGGGAGGCTACACCTTC
TRBV11-3	NA	TRBD2	TRBJ2-2	CASSLVAGGITGELFF	TGTGCCAGCAGCTTAGTAGCGGGAGGGATCACCGGGGAGCTGTTTTTT
TRBV28	NA	NA	TRBJ1-2	CASSLRGVYGYTF	TGTGCCAGCAGTTTACGGGGAGTCTATGGCTACACCTTC